This record looks at one T cell receptor beta chain sequence and its context. Its matching antigen is unknown. TCRdb keeps only in-frame clones here, not all; method: immunoSEQ multiplex PCR. The sample consists of 50,000 to 65,000 clones, 85% to 90% of them appearing once. The data originate from a study of OX40 agonist ivuxolimab in advanced cancers. Looking at the study overall: The dose-escalation group included hepatocellular carcinoma, melanoma, renal cell carcinoma and head and neck cancer. Patients with prior anti-PD-1, anti-PD-L1 or anti-CTLA-4 therapy were eligible; about 41% had some. Study-level findings and limits: Among the lowest peripheral clonal expansion occurred in 0.1-3.0 mg/kg partial responders. With doses of 0.1 to 3.0 mg/kg, CD4+ and CD8+ blood T cells had undergone clonal expansion by week 6.

Trimming took 8 bases from V and 10 from J, leaving 11 bases between them. The CDR3 contains 10 residues. The source is an adult with an advanced solid tumor such as melanoma, head and neck, liver or kidney cancer. The sequenced sample was CD4+ or CD8+ T cells sorted from blood, obtained in a trial of the OX40 agonist ivuxolimab. The gene calls are TRBV23-1 and TRBJ1-2; D is possibly TRBD1 (6 bases). TRBV23-1 carries the ORF label, with uncertain function. CDR3 nucleotides: TGCGCCAGCTCGGACAGACTCTACACCTTC. It translates to CASSDRLYTF.